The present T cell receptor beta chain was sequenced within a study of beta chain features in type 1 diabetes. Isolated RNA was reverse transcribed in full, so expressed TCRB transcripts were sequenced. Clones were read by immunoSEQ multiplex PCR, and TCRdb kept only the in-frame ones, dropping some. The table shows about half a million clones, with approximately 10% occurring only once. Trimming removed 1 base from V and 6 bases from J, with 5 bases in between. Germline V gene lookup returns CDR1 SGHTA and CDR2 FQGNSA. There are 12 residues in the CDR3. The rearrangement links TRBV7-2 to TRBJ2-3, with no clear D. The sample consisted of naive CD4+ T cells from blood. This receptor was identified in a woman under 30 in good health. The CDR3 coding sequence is TGTGCCAGCAGCTTAGTACAGGATACGCAGTATTTT. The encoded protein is CASSLVQDTQYF.